The 21 T cell receptor beta chains below were found in one sample sequenced in a study of blood T cell repertoires in COVID-19. Assay used: immunoSEQ multiplex PCR; TCRdb lists only in-frame clones, some missing. The repertoire consists of about 86,000 clones, with over 70% occurring once and the leading ten covering 1.1%. Material for sequencing was peripheral blood. These receptors originate from a human donor in a cohort sampled during active COVID-19.

The V gene is TRBV15, the J gene TRBJ1-3; D not certain. The CDR3 has 14 amino acids. Germline V gene lookup returns CDR1 LNHNV and CDR2 YYDKDF (reference sequence). Between the trimmed V and J ends, which lost 0 bases and 4 bases, there was a span of 7 bases. The CDR3 sequence: CATSRDLGGNTIYF. The CDR3 nucleotides read TGTGCCACCAGCAGAGATCTCGGGGGAAACACCATATATTTT.

The J gene is TRBJ2-4, the V gene TRBV11-2; 8 bases are shared with TRBD2. Looked up from germline, CDR1 is SGHAT and CDR2 is FQNNGV. V dropped 1 base and J dropped 6; count of bases not matched to a gene: 8. This CDR3 has 16 residues. The CDR3 loop is CASSLGRVAGGNIQYF. For the CDR3, the DNA is TGTGCCAGCAGCTTAGGCCGGGTGGCGGGGGGAAACATTCAGTACTTC.

The DNA of the CDR3 is TGTGCCAGCAGCTTAGCCCGGGGAGTGGAGACCCAGTACTTC. Translation gives CASSLARGVETQYF. The chain employs TRBV7-9 and TRBJ2-5; D is perhaps TRBD2 (5 bases). The CDR3 runs to 14 residues. The germline V gene encodes CDR1 SEHNR and CDR2 FQNEAQ (reference sequence). V was cut by 0 bases and J by 5 bases, with 10 bases left in between.

The chain carries TRBV19 and TRBJ1-5; tentatively, D is TRBD1 (6 bases). Germline CDR1 and CDR2: LNHDA and SQIVND (reference sequence). This CDR3 contains 12 residues. The V end was cut by 2 bases, the J end by 12 bases, with 11 bases between. The CDR3 protein is CASSIQTGIQHF. As DNA, the CDR3 is TGTGCCAGTAGTATACAGACAGGAATCCAGCATTTT.

The V call is TRBV7-2, the J call TRBJ2-7; tentatively, D is TRBD1 (5 bases). Between the trimmed V and J ends, which lost 1 base and 2 bases, there was a span of 12 bases. The CDR3 length is 15 residues. CDR1 and CDR2 from the germline V gene are SGHTA and FQGNSA. This CDR3 reads CASSLEVTGTYEQYF. The CDR3 DNA reads as TGTGCCAGCAGCTTAGAAGTAACAGGTACCTACGAGCAGTACTTC. The full variable domain, rest sourced from reference TRBV7-2 and TRBJ2-7, is GAGVSQSPSNKVTEKGKDVELRCDPISGHTALYWYRQSLGQGLEFLIYFQGNSAPDKSGLPSDRFSAERTGGSVSTLTIQRTQQEDSAVYLCASSLEVTGTYEQYFGPGTRLTVT.

This sequence joins TRBV19 and TRBJ2-7, with 7 bases aligning to TRBD1. V was pared by 5 bases and J by 1 base, with 5 bases of the junction left unmatched. CDR1 and CDR2 (germline): LNHDA, SQIVND (reference sequence). The CDR3 totals 14 residues. CDR3 loop: CASSLRDSSYEQYF. CDR3 sequence (DNA): TGTGCCAGTAGTCTCCGGGACAGTTCCTACGAGCAGTACTTC.

This clone turned up a few times. The chain has TRBV19 and TRBJ1-5; D ambiguous. The CDR3 is 15 residues long. The V end was cut by 5 bases, the J end by 0 bases, with 11 bases between. Looked up from germline, CDR1 is LNHDA and CDR2 is SQIVND (reference sequence). The CDR3 protein is CASSGPAYSNQPQHF. CDR3 nucleotide sequence: TGTGCCAGTAGTGGGCCAGCTTATAGCAATCAGCCCCAGCATTTT.

This clone was observed a single time. The J gene is TRBJ2-1, the V gene TRBV2; D possibly corresponds to TRBD1 (5 bases). Trimming took off 5 bases at V and 4 bases at J, with 18 bases between the two ends. Germline values: CDR1 SNHLY, CDR2 FYNNEI. The CDR3 has 16 residues. CDR3 sequence reads: CASSKTAFTLYNEQFF. CDR3 sequence (DNA): TGTGCCAGCAGTAAGACAGCGTTCACACTTTACAATGAGCAGTTCTTC.

V usage is TRBV6-5 and J usage is TRBJ1-1; 8 bases match TRBD1. There are 15 residues in the CDR3. Germline lookup yields CDR1 MNHEY and CDR2 SVGAGI. J gave up 1 base and V 4 bases, and 5 bases lay outside the gene matches. The CDR3 is CASSFQGAGNTEAFF. Here the CDR3 DNA reads TGTGCCAGCAGTTTTCAGGGGGCTGGGAACACTGAAGCTTTCTTT.

A few counts support this clone. Different DNA sequences within this sample yield the same CDR3. The chain couples TRBV9 to TRBJ2-3; D is uncertain. CDR1 is SGDLS and CDR2 is YYNGEE in the germline V gene. V lost 0 bases and J 5 bases, leaving 4 bases between the germline ends. This CDR3 comprises 12 residues. The CDR3, as DNA: TGTGCCAGCAGCGTAGATAGAGATACGCAGTATTTT. Amino acid sequence: CASSVDRDTQYF.

This chain connects TRBV3-1 (or the pseudogene TRBV3-2) to TRBJ2-3; D gene ambiguous. V gave up 0 bases and J gave up 6 bases, with 4 bases separating them. The germline gives CDR1 LGHDT, CDR2 YNNKEL (reference sequence). There are 12 residues in the CDR3. CDR3 coding DNA: TGTGCCAGCAGCCAAGATTCGGATACGCAGTATTTT. Translated, it gives CASSQDSDTQYF.

The V call is TRBV30, the J call TRBJ1-2; 9 nucleotides match TRBD1. Trimming at V came to 3 bases and at J to 5 bases, leaving 4 bases not matched to a gene. From germline, CDR1 is GTSNPN and CDR2 SVGIG (reference sequence). CDR3 size: 13 residues. CDR3 protein: CAWSAGTGYGYTF. The CDR3 nucleotides read TGTGCCTGGAGCGCCGGGACAGGGTATGGCTACACCTTC. Supplemented by reference TRBV30 and TRBJ1-2, the full variable domain reads SQTIHQWPATLVQPVGSPLSLECTVEGTSNPNLYWYRQAAGRGLQLLFYSVGIGQISSEVPQNLSASRPQDRQFILSSKKLLLSDSGFYLCAWSAGTGYGYTFGSGTRLTVV.

This clone has a handful of counts. The rearrangement links TRBV11-3 to TRBJ2-2; 10 nucleotides agree with TRBD2. The CDR3 contains 16 residues. The V and J ends lost 4 bases and 2 bases, in that order; junction bases with no gene match: 4. Per the germline V gene, CDR1 is SGHNT and CDR2 is YENEEA. CDR3 sequence: CASSSPSGRNTGELFF. The CDR3 nucleotides are TGTGCCAGCAGCTCCCCTAGCGGGAGAAACACCGGGGAGCTGTTTTTT.

This chain links TRBV10-1 with TRBJ2-7, with TRBD2 matching over 14 bases. Germline V gene lookup returns CDR1 WNHNN and CDR2 SYGVQD (reference sequence). V trimming: 5 bases; J trimming: 3 bases; junction bases outside the gene matches: 9. This CDR3 has 17 amino acids. CDR3: CASSKGTSGSLSYEQYF. CDR3 DNA: TGCGCCAGCAGTAAAGGGACTAGCGGGAGCCTTAGCTACGAGCAGTACTTC.

This sequence joins TRBV28 and TRBJ1-2, with 7 bases matching TRBD1. The trim removed 4 bases at V and 4 bases at J, leaving 0 bases unmatched. This CDR3 region has 12 residues. Germline V lookup: CDR1 MDHEN, CDR2 SYDVKM. The CDR3 DNA reads TGTGCCAGCAGTTCAGGGGGCTATGGCTACACCTTC. Translation: CASSSGGYGYTF.

V is TRBV28 and J is TRBJ1-4; 8 bases match TRBD1. The CDR3 runs 16 residues. CDR1 is MDHEN, CDR2 SYDVKM, per germline. V was clipped by 4 bases and J by 6 bases; unmatched bases: 10. CDR3 DNA sequence: TGTGCCAGCAGTTGGGACAGGTCGCAAATGCATGAAAAACTGTTTTTT. Its protein is CASSWDRSQMHEKLFF.

This chain uses TRBV29-1 with TRBJ1-2; D remains unclear. The CDR3 totals 12 residues. With 6 bases removed from V and 1 base from J, the gap between germline ends came to 9 bases. Germline loops: CDR1 SQVTM, CDR2 ANQGSEA. The CDR3 spells CSVTTDNYGYTF. DNA for the CDR3: TGCAGCGTGACCACAGATAACTATGGCTACACCTTC.

The V call is TRBV9, the J call TRBJ1-3; D remains unclear. With 0 bases removed from V and 0 bases from J, the gap between germline ends came to 13 bases. From germline, CDR1 is SGDLS and CDR2 YYNGEE. This CDR3 region has 17 residues. In DNA form, the CDR3 reads TGTGCCAGCAGCGTAGTACCGAACCCGAGCTCTGGAAACACCATATATTTT. This sequence encodes CASSVVPNPSSGNTIYF.

This clone was counted only a few times. This chain joins TRBV7-9 and TRBJ1-1; weak D call: TRBD1 (5 bases). The CDR3 has 14 residues. The germline V gene encodes CDR1 SEHNR and CDR2 FQNEAQ (reference sequence). Trimming stripped 1 base from V and 3 bases from J, with 9 bases between. The CDR3 DNA is TGTGCCAGCAGCTTAGAGGAGGGACACACTGAAGCTTTCTTT. Translated, it gives CASSLEEGHTEAFF.

The V and J genes are TRBV5-4 and TRBJ1-2; D uncertain. This CDR3 contains 14 residues. Trimming stripped 4 bases from V and 2 bases from J, with 12 bases between. From germline, CDR1 is SGHNT and CDR2 YYREEE (reference sequence). The CDR3 nucleotides are TGTGCCAGCAGCCACGACGGCAGGAACTATGGCTACACCTTC. Translation gives CASSHDGRNYGYTF.

This chain uses TRBV6-2 or TRBV6-3 with TRBJ2-1; 12 positions agree with TRBD2. Germline CDR1 reads MNHEY; CDR2 reads SVGEGT. CDR3 length equals 15 residues. Losses at the gene ends were 4 bases for V and 15 bases for J; bases not matched to a gene: 13. The CDR3 DNA reads as TGTGCCAGCAGTTCAACGGGACTAGCGGGCCTAGAGTCGTTCTTC. Translating gives CASSSTGLAGLESFF.